One sample yielded the 31 T cell receptor beta chains listed below, sequenced in a study of regulatory T cells in long-lasting Graves disease. Time point specified: newly diagnosed GD, antithyroid drugs for less than 3 months. The TCR library used RNA extracted from PBMCs. Through Arm-PCR of CDR3 regions and iRepertoire HTBI primers, TCR beta libraries were built. TCRdb used MiXCR to reprocess the multiplex PCR reads, holding one entry per CDR3 protein. The sample shows about 440,000 distinct CDR3 sequences, 15% of them seen only once. These records were also assigned to another study, of T cells in Graves' hyperthyroidism and ophthalmopathy.

The starting material was peripheral blood mononuclear cells (PBMCs), obtained at new diagnosis, from a patient treated with antithyroid drugs. These receptors came from a woman in her 30s with Graves disease.

This clonotype was seen at least ten times. This chain connects TRBV2 to TRBJ2-1, with TRBD1 matching 8 bases. Germline trimming cut 7 bases from V and 7 bases from J; bases unmatched to any gene: 9. Germline CDR1 and CDR2: SNHLY and FYNNEI. This CDR3 region has 14 residues. The CDR3 region has the DNA TGTGCCAGCATGGGCGGCAGGGGGCGGAATGAGCAGTTCTTC. This codes for CASMGGRGRNEQFF.

This clonotype was picked up many times. The chain employs TRBV11-2 and TRBJ2-3; D perhaps matches TRBD2 (5 bases). Germline V gives CDR1 SGHAT, CDR2 FQNNGV. The CDR3 runs to 15 residues. The ends were cut back, 3 bases at V and 4 bases at J, with 14 bases in the middle. The chain's CDR3 is CASSFMRAGADTQYF. CDR3 in DNA: TGTGCCAGCAGCTTCATGAGGGCTGGCGCAGATACGCAGTATTTT.

This sequence joins TRBV13 and TRBJ2-3; possibly TRBD2 for D (5 bases). The CDR3 contains 17 residues. The germline V gene encodes CDR1 PRHDT and CDR2 FYEKMQ (reference sequence). The V end lost 5 bases, the J end lost 6 bases, and 24 bases lay between the germline ends. The CDR3 region has the DNA TGTGCCAGCAGCCCCCGGGGATTGAGCGGTTCCTCGGATACGCAGTATTTT. It specifies CASSPRGLSGSSDTQYF.

This clonotype was counted ten times or more. This chain connects TRBV5-1 to TRBJ2-3, with 11 bases matching TRBD2. Germline CDR1 reads SGHRS; CDR2 reads YFSETQ. The V and J ends lost 7 bases and 4 bases, in that order; junction bases with no gene match: 11. This CDR3 is built from 16 residues. The CDR3 bases are TGCGCCAGCCGGAGCGTTGCTAGCGGGAGGTCAGATACGCAGTATTTT. It encodes CASRSVASGRSDTQYF.

This clonotype was observed many times. CDR3 amino acids: CASSRTEIYEQYF. In nucleotides, the CDR3 is TGTGCCAGCAGTCGGACAGAGATCTACGAGCAGTACTTC. The chain has TRBV27 and TRBJ2-7; the D gene is possibly TRBD1 (6 bases). Germline loops: CDR1 MNHEY, CDR2 SMNVEV (reference sequence). This CDR3 has 13 amino acids. The ends were cut back, 5 bases at V and 3 bases at J, with 11 bases in the middle.

This clonotype was seen more than once but under ten times. The chain employs TRBV6-9 and TRBJ2-7, with 9 bases fitting TRBD1. The V gene's germline CDR1 is MNHGY and CDR2 SVAAGI. The CDR3 is made up of 15 amino acids. V gave up 3 bases and J gave up 6 bases; unmatched junction bases: 9. CDR3 region: CASSYHPGTGSEQYF. For the CDR3, the DNA is TGTGCCAGCAGTTACCACCCCGGGACAGGGAGCGAGCAGTACTTC.

The chain's CDR3 is CATEEREVSYNEQFF. Here the CDR3 DNA reads TGTGCCACCGAAGAAAGGGAAGTGTCCTACAATGAGCAGTTCTTC. The gene calls are TRBV15 and TRBJ2-1; the D is unclear. Germline CDR1 is LNHNV and CDR2 is YYDKDF (reference sequence). The CDR3 length is 15 residues. Trimming stripped 8 bases from V and 1 base from J, with 15 bases between.

This clonotype was seen at least ten times. CDR3: CASSWTSGELFF. CDR3 DNA sequence: TGTGCCAGCAGCTGGACTAGCGGGGAGCTGTTTTTT. This chain connects TRBV7-9 to TRBJ2-2; TRBD2 agrees at 7 bases. V lost 4 bases and J lost 7; bases outside the gene matches: 0. CDR3 length: 12 residues. Germline V gives CDR1 SEHNR, CDR2 FQNEAQ (reference sequence).

Note on this clonotype: Compared with germline, one end of the junction differs, possibly owing to a read error. The genes are TRBV5-1 and TRBJ1-4; the D is unclear. CDR3 size: 15 residues. CDR1 and CDR2 (germline): SGHRS, YFSETQ. CDR3 protein: CASSLGWGVREKLFF. DNA for the CDR3: TGTGCCAGCAGCTTAGGGTGGGGAGTACGTGAAAAACTGTTTTTT.

This clonotype was found many times. This chain links TRBV28 with TRBJ2-7; 9 bases are shared with TRBD1. V shed 7 bases and J 2 bases; nucleotides not matched to a gene: 9. Germline loops: CDR1 MDHEN, CDR2 SYDVKM. This CDR3 has 15 amino acids. Here the CDR3 DNA reads TGTGCCAGCACCATGGGACAGGGTCTCACCTACGAGCAGTACTTC. Translation gives CASTMGQGLTYEQYF.

This chain links TRBV9 with TRBJ2-5, with TRBD2 matching 10 bases. This CDR3 contains 15 residues. Germline V gives CDR1 SGDLS, CDR2 YYNGEE. The trim removed 3 bases at V and 5 bases at J, leaving 7 bases unmatched. The chain's CDR3 is CASSALAGARETQYF. The DNA of the CDR3 is TGTGCCAGCAGCGCCCTAGCGGGAGCCCGGGAGACCCAGTACTTC. Filled out from reference TRBV9 and TRBJ2-5, the complete variable domain reads DSGVTQTPKHLITATGQRVTLRCSPRSGDLSVYWYQQSLDQGLQFLIQYYNGEERAKGNILERFSAQQFPDLHSELNLSSLELGDSALYFCASSALAGARETQYFGPGTRLLVL.

In its sample, this clonotype was seen a few times. This sequence joins TRBV24-1 and TRBJ1-5; possible D gene TRBD1, 6 bases. Per the germline V gene, CDR1 is KGHDR and CDR2 is SFDVKD. Trimming stripped 6 bases from V and 2 bases from J, with 10 bases between. CDR3 size: 14 residues. The DNA of the CDR3 is TGTGCCACCAGTTCGCGACAGGGCAATCAGCCCCAGCATTTT. This encodes CATSSRQGNQPQHF.

This clonotype was picked up many times. The chain carries TRBV28 and TRBJ1-1, with unresolved D. Germline assignment: CDR1 MDHEN and CDR2 SYDVKM. CDR3 size: 15 residues. Trimming took off 11 bases at V and 4 bases at J, with 23 bases between the two ends. CDR3 sequence: CAGLKQWGGSTEAFF. DNA of the CDR3: TGTGCCGGACTAAAACAGTGGGGAGGGAGCACTGAAGCTTTCTTT.

This clonotype was seen at least ten times. The chain joins TRBV5-1 to TRBJ1-4; no reliable D call. This CDR3 contains 15 residues. Germline values: CDR1 SGHRS, CDR2 YFSETQ. Trimming took off 0 bases at V and 4 bases at J, with 10 bases between the two ends. The CDR3 DNA reads as TGCGCCAGCAGCTTGGAACCAGGCCTTAATGAAAAACTGTTTTTT. Translating gives CASSLEPGLNEKLFF.

This clonotype was detected many times. The chain carries TRBV7-3 and TRBJ1-5; D unresolved. The germline V and J ends were trimmed by 2 bases and 6 bases, with 14 bases remaining between them. In germline, CDR1 is SGHTA, CDR2 FQGTGA. The CDR3 totals 15 residues. The CDR3 is CASSLAPRQIQPQHF. In DNA form, the CDR3 reads TGTGCCAGCAGCTTAGCCCCTAGGCAAATTCAGCCCCAGCATTTT.

V is TRBV9 and J is TRBJ2-7, with 10 bases fitting TRBD2. The germline V gene encodes CDR1 SGDLS and CDR2 YYNGEE. V was clipped by 4 bases and J by 1 base; unmatched bases: 23. The CDR3 loop spans 21 amino acids. The CDR3 DNA follows: TGTGCCAGCAGCCGATTTCCAGGGAGCGCTAGCGGGAGTGTTTTGTCCTACGAGCAGTACTTC. Translation: CASSRFPGSASGSVLSYEQYF.

This clonotype has at least ten counts. V is TRBV13 and J is TRBJ1-1, with D uncertain. There are 15 residues in the CDR3. Germline V gene lookup returns CDR1 PRHDT and CDR2 FYEKMQ (reference sequence). V was trimmed by 5 bases and J by 2 bases, leaving 15 bases between them. CDR3 amino acids: CASSPSELGNTEAFF. The CDR3 region has the DNA TGTGCCAGCAGCCCATCCGAATTAGGTAACACTGAAGCTTTCTTT.

This clonotype has a count of ten or more. The rearrangement uses TRBV3-1 and TRBJ1-5, with D possibly matching TRBD1 (5 bases). Germline-derived CDR1 and CDR2 are LGHDT and YNNKEL (reference sequence). V was trimmed by 3 bases and J by 3 bases, leaving 15 bases between them. The CDR3 length is 16 residues. This CDR3 reads CASSHSGPGTNQPQHF. The CDR3 DNA is TGTGCCAGCAGCCATTCCGGCCCGGGGACCAATCAGCCCCAGCATTTT.

This clonotype came up a few times. This chain joins TRBV30 and TRBJ1-3; D possibly corresponds to TRBD1 (5 bases). Germline assignment: CDR1 GTSNPN and CDR2 SVGIG (reference sequence). The CDR3 loop spans 12 amino acids. V shed 6 bases and J shed 5 bases, with 11 bases lying between them. The CDR3 nucleotides are TGTGCCTGTGACAGTCGGAGAAACACCATATATTTT. This codes for CACDSRRNTIYF.

This clonotype was recorded many times. The rearrangement links TRBV3-1 to TRBJ2-1, with D perhaps matching TRBD1 or TRBD2 (6 bases each). The CDR3 length is 18 residues. Trimming took off 6 bases at V and 8 bases at J, with 29 bases between the two ends. Germline V gene lookup returns CDR1 LGHDT and CDR2 YNNKEL (reference sequence). The CDR3, as DNA: TGTGCCAGCAGTCCAAGAGGGGGTAGTGGGAGGTCCTTCTATGAGCAGTTCTTC. Protein: CASSPRGGSGRSFYEQFF.

This clonotype was counted ten times or more. V gene TRBV7-3 combines with J gene TRBJ2-7, with D perhaps matching TRBD1 (7 bases). This CDR3 is 15 amino acids long. CDR1 is SGHTA, CDR2 FQGTGA, per germline. Trimming stripped 1 base from V and 4 bases from J, with 14 bases between. The CDR3 spells CASSLRGDSGYEQYF. The CDR3 DNA is TGTGCCAGCAGCTTAAGGGGGGACAGCGGTTACGAGCAGTACTTC.

This clonotype was seen at least ten times. The chain employs TRBV12-3 or TRBV12-4 and TRBJ2-3, with 11 bases that match TRBD1. The CDR3 is made up of 17 amino acids. The ends lost 7 bases at V and 4 bases at J; junction bases unmatched: 13. This CDR3 is CASNTPTWGQGADTQYF. The DNA for the CDR3 is TGTGCCAGCAATACCCCTACGTGGGGACAGGGGGCAGATACGCAGTATTTT.

This clonotype was seen repeatedly, ten times or more. This rearrangement joins TRBV24-1 to TRBJ2-1, with 9 bases lining up with TRBD2. CDR1 and CDR2 (germline): KGHDR, SFDVKD. The CDR3 runs 18 residues. V lost 0 bases to trimming and J lost 8 bases; unmatched junction nucleotides: 13. DNA of the CDR3: TGTGCCACCAGTGATTTGGCTGCCGTTAGCGGGAGTAACGATGAGCAGTTCTTC. Translation gives CATSDLAAVSGSNDEQFF.

A note on this clonotype: This may arise from a read error, as a much more abundant clone is one base away. The chain joins TRBV6-5 to TRBJ2-5; tentative D call: TRBD1 (8 bases). CDR1 and CDR2 (germline): MNHEY, SVGAGI. The ends were cut back, 4 bases at V and 7 bases at J, with 16 bases in the middle. This CDR3 comprises 14 residues. The CDR3 bases are TGTGCCAGCAGTTGGACAGGGAGGGAAAGGACCCAGTACTTC. This codes for CASSWTGRERTQYF.

This chain uses TRBV19 with TRBJ2-1; D possibly corresponds to TRBD1 (6 bases). V gave up 4 bases and J gave up 4 bases, with 17 bases separating them. The CDR3 consists of 16 residues. Germline V gives CDR1 LNHDA, CDR2 SQIVND (reference sequence). Written as DNA, the CDR3 is TGTGCCAGTAGTAGCCCAGGGGCCACGACATACAATGAGCAGTTCTTC. It yields the protein CASSSPGATTYNEQFF. Based on the CDR3 plus reference TRBV19 and TRBJ2-1, the full variable domain is DGGITQSPKYLFRKEGQNVTLSCEQNLNHDAMYWYRQDPGQGLRLIYYSQIVNDFQKGDIAEGYSVSREKKESFPLTVTSAQKNPTAFYLCASSSPGATTYNEQFFGPGTRLTVL.

In this sample, this clonotype turned up a few times. The V gene is TRBV18, the J gene TRBJ1-5; 10 nucleotides agree with TRBD1. This CDR3 has 15 amino acids. With V trimmed by 0 bases and J by 7 bases, 3 bases remained unmatched. The germline CDR1 and CDR2 sequences are KGHSH and LQKENI. For the CDR3, the DNA is TGTGCCAGCTCACCACCGGGACAGGGGAACCAGCCCCAGCATTTT. Protein product: CASSPPGQGNQPQHF.

This clonotype was counted at least ten times. CDR3 in amino acids: CASADRVEQYF. For the CDR3, the DNA is TGTGCCAGCGCGGACAGGGTCGAGCAGTACTTC. The rearrangement links TRBV6-1 to TRBJ2-7; 8 bases are a match to TRBD1. The CDR3 totals 11 residues. Germline V gene data show CDR1 as MNHNS and CDR2 as SASEGT. V trimming: 8 bases; J trimming: 6 bases; junction bases outside the gene matches: 3.

The gene calls are TRBV9 and TRBJ1-2; TRBD1 matches at 9 bases. The CDR3 has 12 residues. Germline V CDR1 and CDR2: SGDLS, YYNGEE. V dropped 2 bases and J dropped 8; count of bases not matched to a gene: 1. In nucleotides, the CDR3 is TGTGCCAGCAGCGTCACAGGGGGCGGCTACACCTTC. Its protein is CASSVTGGGYTF.

The chain carries TRBV12-3 or TRBV12-4 and TRBJ2-1; 9 bases map to TRBD2. V lost 6 bases, J lost 15 bases, and 12 bases stayed unmatched. This CDR3 comprises 13 residues. CDR3 DNA: TGTGCCAGCAGCCCCCTGACTAGCGGTGTCCGGTTCTTC. It translates to CASSPLTSGVRFF.

This clonotype was seen repeatedly, ten times or more. The chain has TRBV11-2 and TRBJ1-1, with D hard to call. Deletions cut 5 bases from V and 1 base from J, with 26 bases between. Germline V CDR1 and CDR2: SGHAT, FQNNGV. The CDR3 sequence is 19 residues long. For the CDR3, the DNA is TGTGCCAGCAGCCCCTCGGGCATCGGGCCCGAGGGAACGAACACTGAAGCTTTCTTT. Translation: CASSPSGIGPEGTNTEAFF.

This clonotype was picked up many times. CDR3 loop: CAWRRASSETQYF. In DNA, the CDR3 is TGTGCCTGGAGAAGGGCTAGTTCAGAGACCCAGTACTTC. The V gene is TRBV30, the J gene TRBJ2-5; D ambiguous. The V and J ends lost 3 bases and 4 bases respectively, with 12 bases between them. There are 13 residues in the CDR3. In germline, CDR1 is GTSNPN, CDR2 SVGIG (reference sequence).